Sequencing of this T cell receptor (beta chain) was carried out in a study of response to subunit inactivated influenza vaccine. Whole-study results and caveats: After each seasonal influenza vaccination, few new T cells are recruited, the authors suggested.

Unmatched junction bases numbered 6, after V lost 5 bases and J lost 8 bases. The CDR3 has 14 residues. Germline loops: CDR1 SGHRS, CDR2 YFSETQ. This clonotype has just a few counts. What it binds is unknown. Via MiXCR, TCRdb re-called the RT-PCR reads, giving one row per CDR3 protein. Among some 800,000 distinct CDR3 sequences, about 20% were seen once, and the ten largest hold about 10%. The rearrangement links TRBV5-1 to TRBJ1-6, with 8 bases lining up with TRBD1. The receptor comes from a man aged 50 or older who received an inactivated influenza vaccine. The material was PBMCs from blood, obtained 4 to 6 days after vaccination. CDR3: CASRVQGADSPLHF. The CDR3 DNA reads TGCGCCAGCAGAGTGCAGGGGGCGGATTCACCCCTCCACTTT.